This T cell receptor (beta chain) is drawn from a study of T cells in Graves' hyperthyroidism and ophthalmopathy. Study details: Blood from the periphery was taken at initial diagnosis, before any treatment.

Per germline, CDR1 KGHDR and CDR2 SFDVKD. The CDR3 runs 14 residues. Losses at the gene ends were 5 bases for V and 3 bases for J; bases not matched to a gene: 5. Amplification of TCR beta CDR3 regions used RNA as the template. RT-PCR in the first round (using the HTBI primer set) targeted the TCR CDR3. Each CDR3 protein gets one entry after TCRdb re-called the multiplex PCR reads with MiXCR. The sample consists of hundreds of thousands of distinct CDR3 sequences, 11% to 15% of them appearing once. This clonotype was observed many times. What it recognizes is unknown. PBMCs stemmed from 10 ml fresh peripheral blood. Study-level points and caveats: Blood samples included most of the expanded thyroid clonotypes exceeding 0.001.

This chain connects TRBV24-1 to TRBJ2-7; 8 bases line up with TRBD1. Sample: blood. The source of this sequence is a woman aged 25 to 39 with Graves' hyperthyroidism. For the CDR3, the DNA is TGTGCCACCAGTGCCGGACAGGGAGACTACGAGCAGTACTTC. Residues: CATSAGQGDYEQYF.